These T cell receptor beta chains were read from a single sample in a study of beta chain features in type 1 diabetes. Some clones are missing from TCRdb's copy, which holds only in-frame ones; the method was immunoSEQ multiplex PCR. Of 250,000 to 300,000 clones listed, under 8.5% were seen once; the top ten hold about 0.93%. The sequenced sample consisted of central memory CD4+ T cells from blood. These receptors came from a woman aged 18-35 years in good health. CDR3s include the opening cysteine and the closing phenylalanine or tryptophan. Each record gives: clone size, D gene, V gene, J gene, CDR3 protein, CDR3 DNA. A D gene is named only where the DNA matches it firmly. Rows give clone size only sometimes, using once, few, many, or a class for an expanded clone.

size: -
D: TRBD1
V: TRBV5-6
J: TRBJ1-5
CDR3: CASSSMDRNNQPQHF
DNA: TGTGCCAGCAGCTCGATGGACAGGAACAATCAGCCCCAGCATTTT

size: few
D: -
V: TRBV5-1
J: TRBJ2-5
CDR3: CASTANTGNRGETQYF
DNA: TGCGCCAGCACCGCCAATACAGGGAATCGGGGCGAGACCCAGTACTTC

size: few
D: -
V: TRBV7-2
J: TRBJ2-1
CDR3: CASSPEAGSYNEQFF
DNA: TGTGCCAGCAGCCCGGAGGCGGGATCTTACAATGAGCAGTTCTTC

size: few
D: -
V: TRBV2
J: TRBJ2-4
CDR3: CASSDFGRAQNIQYF
DNA: TGTGCCAGCAGTGATTTCGGCCGGGCCCAAAACATTCAGTACTTC

size: many
D: TRBD2
V: TRBV4-1
J: TRBJ2-1
CDR3: CASSQASTSAQGNEQFF
DNA: TGCGCCAGCAGCCAAGCCTCGACTAGCGCCCAGGGGAATGAGCAGTTCTTC

size: few
D: TRBD1
V: TRBV18
J: TRBJ2-5
CDR3: CASSPPAGTGIQETQYF
DNA: TGTGCCAGCTCACCACCGGCCGGGACAGGGATCCAAGAGACCCAGTACTTC

size: few
D: -
V: TRBV4-1
J: TRBJ1-2
CDR3: CASSQQGGAGSRGYTF
DNA: TGCGCCAGCAGCCAACAGGGTGGCGCTGGTTCTCGGGGCTACACCTTC

size: once
D: TRBD1
V: TRBV5-1
J: TRBJ1-6
CDR3: CASSPAGTGYKSPLHF
DNA: TGCGCCAGCAGCCCAGCCGGGACAGGGTATAAATCACCCCTCCACTTT

size: -
D: -
V: TRBV7-2
J: TRBJ1-2
CDR3: CASSLDRLVGNYGYTF
DNA: TGTGCCAGCAGCTTAGACAGGCTGGTCGGTAACTATGGCTACACCTTC

size: -
D: -
V: TRBV18
J: TRBJ2-1
CDR3: CASSPRGTAEQFF
DNA: TGTGCCAGCTCACCACGGGGGACTGCTGAGCAGTTCTTC

size: few
D: TRBD1
V: TRBV19
J: TRBJ2-5
CDR3: CASSIRTGAVKETQYF
DNA: TGTGCCAGTAGTATTCGGACAGGGGCGGTAAAGGAGACCCAGTACTTC

size: many
D: -
V: TRBV5-4
J: TRBJ2-7
CDR3: CASSEGPSYEQYF
DNA: TGTGCCAGCAGCGAGGGGCCCTCCTACGAGCAGTACTTC

size: few
D: -
V: TRBV7-2
J: TRBJ1-4
CDR3: CASSRATNEKLFF
DNA: TGTGCCAGCTCAAGGGCAACTAATGAAAAACTGTTTTTT

size: -
D: -
V: TRBV7-2
J: TRBJ2-6
CDR3: CASIRGLTSGANVLTF
DNA: TGTGCCAGCATTCGCGGCCTCACCTCTGGGGCCAACGTCCTGACTTTC

size: many
D: -
V: TRBV19
J: TRBJ2-1
CDR3: CASSRIYNEQFF
DNA: TGTGCCAGTAGTCGGATTTACAATGAGCAGTTCTTC

size: -
D: -
V: TRBV28
J: TRBJ2-5
CDR3: CASSLIGGRETQYF
DNA: TGTGCCAGCAGTTTGATCGGTGGGCGAGAGACCCAGTACTTC

size: -
D: -
V: TRBV29-1
J: TRBJ2-5
CDR3: CSVEVAARTQYF
DNA: TGCAGCGTTGAGGTGGCGGCCAGGACCCAGTACTTC

size: few
D: -
V: TRBV7-3
J: TRBJ2-1
CDR3: CASSPSGLGSGNNEQFF
DNA: TGTGCCAGCAGCCCGTCCGGGCTAGGATCGGGAAACAATGAGCAGTTCTTC

size: -
D: -
V: TRBV7-9
J: TRBJ1-1
CDR3: CASSQGGRTEAFF
DNA: TGTGCCAGCAGTCAGGGTGGAAGGACTGAAGCTTTCTTT

size: many
D: -
V: TRBV12-5
J: TRBJ1-5
CDR3: CASAGSGNQPQHF
DNA: TGTGCTAGTGCAGGGTCGGGCAATCAGCCCCAGCATTTT

size: -
D: -
V: TRBV30
J: TRBJ1-5
CDR3: CAWSVPGVSPQHF
DNA: TGTGCCTGGAGTGTCCCCGGCGTTTCGCCCCAGCATTTT

size: few
D: -
V: TRBV25-1
J: TRBJ2-1
CDR3: CASSGGREFPYNEQFF
DNA: TGTGCCAGCAGTGGTGGTCGGGAATTTCCTTACAATGAGCAGTTCTTC

size: few
D: TRBD1
V: TRBV5-5
J: TRBJ2-3
CDR3: CASSLTGGGRDTQYF
DNA: TGTGCCAGCAGCCTGACAGGGGGCGGGAGAGATACGCAGTATTTT

size: few
D: TRBD2
V: TRBV7-2
J: TRBJ2-3
CDR3: CASRSIGGIRTDTQYF
DNA: TGTGCCAGCAGGTCTATCGGGGGGATACGCACAGATACGCAGTATTTT

size: many
D: TRBD1
V: TRBV28
J: TRBJ2-3
CDR3: CAWRSGQSTDTQYF
DNA: TGTGCCTGGCGATCGGGACAGAGCACAGATACGCAGTATTTT

size: few
D: -
V: TRBV19
J: TRBJ1-1
CDR3: CASYPGRAYLNTEAFF
DNA: TGTGCCAGTTACCCAGGGAGAGCCTACCTGAACACTGAAGCTTTCTTT

size: -
D: -
V: TRBV27
J: TRBJ1-5
CDR3: CASSFRGNQPQHF
DNA: TGTGCCAGCAGTTTTCGAGGAAATCAGCCCCAGCATTTT

size: -
D: -
V: TRBV27
J: TRBJ1-1
CDR3: CASSNRGYPEAFF
DNA: TGTGCCAGCAGTAACCGAGGGTACCCTGAAGCTTTCTTT

size: few
D: TRBD2
V: TRBV7-3
J: TRBJ2-1
CDR3: CASSSGGYSYNEQFF
DNA: TGTGCCAGCAGCTCCGGGGGGTACTCCTACAATGAGCAGTTCTTC

size: -
D: -
V: TRBV10-3
J: TRBJ2-5
CDR3: CAISDGARQETQYF
DNA: TGTGCCATCAGTGACGGGGCCAGACAAGAGACCCAGTACTTC

size: -
D: TRBD2
V: TRBV7-8
J: TRBJ2-3
CDR3: CASSATSGSYTQYF
DNA: TGTGCCAGCAGCGCTACGAGCGGGAGTTATACGCAGTATTTT

size: -
D: TRBD1
V: TRBV7-9
J: TRBJ1-2
CDR3: CASSSGTGDNYGYTF
DNA: TGTGCCAGCAGCTCTGGGACAGGTGATAACTATGGCTACACCTTC

size: many
D: -
V: TRBV18
J: TRBJ2-1
CDR3: CASSPSGTRAYNEQFF
DNA: TGTGCCAGCTCACCGTCGGGGACGCGGGCCTACAATGAGCAGTTCTTC

size: few
D: -
V: TRBV2
J: TRBJ1-1
CDR3: CASRLNTEAFF
DNA: TGTGCCAGCAGACTGAACACTGAAGCTTTCTTT

size: few
D: -
V: TRBV7-3
J: TRBJ1-6
CDR3: CASSFRNNSPLHF
DNA: TGTGCCAGCAGCTTTCGGAATAATTCACCCCTCCACTTT

size: -
D: -
V: TRBV4-1
J: TRBJ2-7
CDR3: CASSFTWGYLSYEQYF
DNA: TGCGCCAGCAGCTTCACATGGGGCTACCTCTCCTACGAGCAGTACTTC

size: few
D: -
V: TRBV15
J: TRBJ2-5
CDR3: CATSRGGMATQYF
DNA: TGTGCCACCAGCAGGGGCGGAATGGCGACCCAGTACTTC

size: -
D: -
V: TRBV19
J: TRBJ1-4
CDR3: CASTGRRNEKLFF
DNA: TGTGCCAGTACCGGCCGGAGGAATGAAAAACTGTTTTTT

size: -
D: -
V: TRBV19
J: TRBJ2-7
CDR3: CASMRDGTYEQYF
DNA: TGTGCCAGTATGCGGGACGGCACCTACGAGCAGTACTTC

size: -
D: -
V: TRBV6-5
J: TRBJ2-2
CDR3: CASSYYGGLDTGELFF
DNA: TGTGCCAGCAGTTACTACGGGGGCCTGGACACCGGGGAGCTGTTTTTT

size: few
D: -
V: TRBV4-1
J: TRBJ1-1
CDR3: CASRQGLNTEAFF
DNA: TGCGCCAGCAGACAGGGTTTGAACACTGAAGCTTTCTTT

size: many
D: -
V: TRBV4-3
J: TRBJ2-3
CDR3: CASSQRDPGTDTQYF
DNA: TGCGCCAGCAGCCAAAGGGACCCAGGGACAGATACGCAGTATTTT

size: -
D: TRBD1
V: TRBV18
J: TRBJ1-1
CDR3: CASSPTNRGPVTEAFF
DNA: TGTGCCAGCTCACCAACCAACAGGGGGCCGGTGACTGAAGCTTTCTTT

size: few
D: -
V: TRBV11-3
J: TRBJ2-7
CDR3: CASSSIHRRPYEQYF
DNA: TGTGCCAGCAGCTCGATACACAGGAGACCCTACGAGCAGTACTTC

size: many
D: -
V: TRBV28
J: TRBJ2-2
CDR3: CASSFEEAGGQNTGELFF
DNA: TGTGCCAGCAGTTTCGAGGAGGCTGGGGGCCAGAACACCGGGGAGCTGTTTTTT

size: few
D: TRBD2
V: TRBV2
J: TRBJ2-5
CDR3: CASSLRGRVQETQYF
DNA: TGTGCCAGCAGCTTACGCGGGAGGGTCCAAGAGACCCAGTACTTC

size: few
D: TRBD1
V: TRBV18
J: TRBJ2-7
CDR3: CASSRQGYEQYF
DNA: TGTGCCAGCTCCCGACAGGGATACGAGCAGTACTTC

size: -
D: -
V: TRBV27
J: TRBJ2-1
CDR3: CASSSIGAASNEQFF
DNA: TGTGCCAGCAGTTCAATCGGGGCTGCTAGTAATGAGCAGTTCTTC

size: many
D: TRBD2
V: TRBV5-1
J: TRBJ2-1
CDR3: CASSSGTSGRFGFF
DNA: TGCGCCAGCAGCTCCGGGACTAGCGGGAGGTTTGGGTTCTTC

size: few
D: -
V: TRBV25-1
J: TRBJ1-2
CDR3: CASSLLQGGYTF
DNA: TGTGCCAGCAGTCTTCTCCAGGGAGGCTACACCTTC

size: -
D: TRBD2
V: TRBV7-8
J: TRBJ2-7
CDR3: CASSLALAGLYEQYF
DNA: TGTGCCAGCAGCTTAGCTCTAGCGGGGTTATACGAGCAGTACTTC

size: few
D: -
V: TRBV5-4
J: TRBJ2-2
CDR3: CASSSRGRSTGELFF
DNA: TGTGCCAGCAGCTCCAGGGGAAGGTCCACCGGGGAGCTGTTTTTT

size: few
D: -
V: TRBV11-3
J: TRBJ2-1
CDR3: CASSRLLRSSYNEQFF
DNA: TGTGCCAGCAGTAGGCTCCTCAGGAGCTCCTACAATGAGCAGTTCTTC

size: -
D: -
V: TRBV7-2
J: TRBJ2-1
CDR3: CASSLGVSSYNEQFF
DNA: TGTGCCAGCAGCTTAGGGGTTTCCTCCTACAATGAGCAGTTCTTC

size: -
D: -
V: TRBV4-1
J: TRBJ2-1
CDR3: CASSPEGSYNEQFF
DNA: TGCGCCAGCAGCCCCGAGGGTTCCTACAATGAGCAGTTCTTC

size: -
D: -
V: TRBV4-2
J: TRBJ2-5
CDR3: CASSLDPRKETQYF
DNA: TGTGCCAGCAGCTTGGATCCCAGAAAGGAGACCCAGTACTTC

size: few
D: -
V: TRBV7-2
J: TRBJ2-6
CDR3: CASSSSGGRSGANVLTF
DNA: TGTGCCAGCAGCTCCTCGGGGGGCCGCTCTGGGGCCAACGTCCTGACTTTC

size: few
D: -
V: TRBV4-1
J: TRBJ2-1
CDR3: CASSLRGTYNEQFF
DNA: TGCGCCAGCAGCCTCAGGGGAACCTACAATGAGCAGTTCTTC

size: -
D: TRBD1
V: TRBV5-1
J: TRBJ1-1
CDR3: CASRQGSGNTEAFF
DNA: TGCGCCAGCAGACAGGGGAGTGGGAACACTGAAGCTTTCTTT